This T cell receptor beta chain was captured by sequencing in a study of cytomegalovirus exposure and HLA in healthy donors. Germline-derived CDR1 and CDR2 are SGDLS and YYNGEE. V was pared by 0 bases and J by 6 bases, with 10 bases between. The CDR3 length is 15 residues. PCR employed 60 Vbeta and 13 Jbeta primers. The table came from immunoSEQ multiplex PCR; TCRdb's copy has only in-frame clones and leaves some out. The sample lists some 100,000 clones, around 73% occurring once. V and J are TRBV9 and TRBJ1-6; the D is unclear. Material for sequencing was PBMCs. The sequence derives from a man in his forties in good health and CMV-seronegative. CDR3 in amino acids: CASSVVADSNSPLHF. The CDR3 DNA reads as TGTGCCAGCAGCGTAGTAGCAGATTCTAATTCACCCCTCCACTTT.